This T cell receptor (beta chain) was found in a study of blood T cell repertoires in COVID-19 (dated by TCRdb to the early 2020s). Background for the entire study: The collaborator samples originated in the United States, Italy and Spain and spanned the acute and convalescent phases of COVID-19. The samples were drawn from the first 160 participants of the ongoing ImmuneRACE study and from 950 to 1,500 subjects provided by 6 global collaborators. The dataset comprised deeply sampled blood TCRbeta repertoires from subjects exposed to, actively infected with, or recovered from COVID-19. Nearly every sample came with metadata listing a de-identified subject ID, COVID-19 status, age in years and sex. HLA class I and class II types, where available, came from metadata supplied by the sample provider rather than from assay-based typing. The prospective study material was composed of cDNA or gDNA derived from T cells, B-cell-depleted T cells, or PBMCs. The repertoires were released in a freely available public database intended as a resource for research on the immune response to SARS-CoV-2. The full study reports these points: Clinical and demographic metadata were provided uncurated, with the amount varying by source and participant.

Collaborating institutions collected whole blood in K2EDTA tubes following their own protocols. Collaborator samples were shipped for TCRbeta analysis as frozen whole blood, isolated PBMCs, or DNA extracted from either sample type. TCRbeta CDR3 regions were amplified from genomic DNA using the immunoSEQ Assay, a bias-controlled multiplex PCR. The published analysis was carried out like this. Within the assay, amplification of reference gene primers was used to estimate how many nucleated cells each sample contained. To quantify the absolute abundance of each unique TCRbeta CDR3 rearrangement, sequence reads were collapsed and filtered. For each sample, productive Simpson clonality was calculated by taking the square root of Simpson's diversity index across productive rearrangements. Imported from immuneACCESS, the table was reduced by TCRdb to in-frame sequences with V and J called. These copies leave out some clones; in studies compared against another copy, an unresolved V gene accounts for under half, and the cause of the remainder is not known. The DNA was the basis for D and trimming; V, J and clone size are from that table. This sample has 65,000 to 90,000 clones in its table, and 89% of those were observed once. The leading ten clones occupy approximately 10% of the sample.

The CDR3 sequence holds 15 residues, the cysteine and phenylalanine included. Only the CDR3 DNA is retained, 45 bases long and in frame from the first base. Deletion took 1 base off V and 8 bases off J, with a span of 15 bases between the germline ends. CDR1 and CDR2 were assigned from the germline V gene (reference sequence) as SEHNR and FQNEAQ. Remarks on this clone: Its antigen is still unknown. No much larger clonotype is one base removed from it; base qualities were not supplied.

Material: peripheral blood. The chain is encoded by TRBV7-9 joined to TRBJ1-5, with an unclear D gene assignment. This clonotype was obtained from an elderly man with acute or convalescent COVID-19. The encoded CDR3 is CASSLGQFRWEPQHF. The DNA reads as follows: TGTGCCAGCAGCTTAGGGCAGTTCAGGTGGGAGCCCCAGCATTTT.